This T cell receptor (beta chain) was recorded in a study of T cells in Graves' hyperthyroidism and ophthalmopathy. Overall study findings and caveats: The model anticipated ophthalmopathy a median about 7.1 months pre-onset.

This clonotype has at least ten counts. Antigen specificity is unknown. The source material, RNA transcripts, was used to amplify TCR beta CDR3 regions. The HTBI primer set was used in a first-round RT-PCR of the TCR CDR3. TCRdb processed the multiplex PCR reads anew with MiXCR; each CDR3 protein has one entry. There are about 350,000 distinct CDR3 sequences in the sample; approximately 14% occur only once, and 20% to 25% lies in the top ten. V was cut by 1 base and J by 8 bases, with 17 bases left in between. The germline V gene has CDR1 MDHEN and CDR2 SYDVKM. This CDR3 has 15 amino acids. The sequenced sample was blood. The TCR was taken from a woman aged 25-40 years with Graves' hyperthyroidism. The chain combines TRBV28 with TRBJ1-2, with D perhaps TRBD1 (6 bases). CDR3: CASSLYGGGNGGYTF. The CDR3 DNA reads as TGTGCCAGCAGTTTATATGGCGGGGGCAACGGCGGCTACACCTTC.